Listed here are 5 T cell receptor beta chains from one sample, sequenced in a study of blood T cells in healthy people across ages. Using a J-beta primer mix together with a sample-barcoded 5' primer, a second PCR was run for roughly 7 to 11 cycles. MiXCR, applied by TCRdb to the 5' RACE reads, yields one record per CDR3 protein. The sample includes about 1,400,000 distinct CDR3 sequences, approximately 63% of them seen just once. The sequenced material came from blood. The origin of the receptors is a man aged 18 to 29 in good health.

This rearrangement joins TRBV12-3 or TRBV12-4 to TRBJ2-3; tentatively, D is TRBD1 (5 bases). The CDR3 totals 12 residues. The germline V and J ends were trimmed by 5 bases and 10 bases, with 13 bases remaining between them. In nucleotides, the CDR3 is TGTGCCAGCAGTCTTACAGGTCTGGCGCAGTATTTT. It codes for CASSLTGLAQYF.

For this clonotype: Compared with germline, one end of the junction differs, possibly owing to a read error. The rearrangement uses TRBV27 and TRBJ2-1, with D possibly being TRBD2 (7 bases). The germline V gene has CDR1 MNHEY and CDR2 SMNVEV (reference sequence). The CDR3 sequence is 15 residues long. The CDR3 region is CASTLEGGGRSERFF. CDR3 coding DNA: TGTGCCAGCACCTTAGAAGGGGGGGGCCGGTCTGAGCGGTTCTTC.

This clonotype was detected a few times. The chain uses TRBV12-3 or TRBV12-4 and TRBJ2-7; TRBD1 might be the D (6 bases). This CDR3 contains 13 residues. V lost 3 bases, J lost 4 bases, and 10 bases lay in between. The DNA for the CDR3 is TGTGCCAGCAGTTTGTTTGGACAGTACGAGCAGTACTTC. Residues: CASSLFGQYEQYF.

The chain carries TRBV7-2 and TRBJ2-1; D gene unclear. The V gene's germline CDR1 is SGHTA and CDR2 FQGNSA. Trimming removed 7 bases at V and 2 bases at J, with 15 bases between. The CDR3 has 15 residues. CDR3 in DNA: TGTGCCAGCACCTCAGCGACCCAGCCCTACAATGAGCAGTTCTTC. Protein: CASTSATQPYNEQFF.

In its sample, this clonotype was seen a few times. The chain is built from TRBV7-9 and TRBJ2-3; the D gene is possibly TRBD2 (7 bases). From germline, CDR1 is SEHNR and CDR2 FQNEAQ (reference sequence). This CDR3 region has 17 residues. V was trimmed by 5 bases and J by 0 bases, leaving 18 bases between them. DNA for the CDR3: TGTGCCAGCAGCGGACAGACTAGCACCACTAGCACAGATACGCAGTATTTT. Translating it yields CASSGQTSTTSTDTQYF.